This entry lists 9 T cell receptor beta chains sequenced from one sample in a study of control samples from healthy donors and cancer patients. The assay was immunoSEQ multiplex PCR, and TCRdb's table has in-frame clones only and misses some. The sample's table shows about 190,000 clones. Sequencing was carried out using blood. The origin of the receptors is a young woman in good health.

The genes are TRBV27 and TRBJ1-3, with TRBD1 matching over 8 bases. CDR1 MNHEY and CDR2 SMNVEV come from the germline V gene (reference sequence). V was clipped by 6 bases and J by 4 bases; unmatched bases: 5. The CDR3 is 14 amino acids. Here the CDR3 reads CASRRTGRGNTIYF. CDR3 in DNA: TGTGCCAGCAGAAGGACAGGGAGGGGAAACACCATATATTTT.

The chain recombines TRBV12-3 or TRBV12-4 with TRBJ2-3; no definite D call. The CDR3 runs to 13 residues. With 10 bases removed from V and 4 bases from J, the gap between germline ends came to 15 bases. CDR3 DNA: TGTGCCACCAACCCATCGGGTGCAGATACGCAGTATTTT. Translated: CATNPSGADTQYF.

V usage is TRBV5-1 and J usage is TRBJ2-7, with 7 bases lining up with TRBD1. Germline loops: CDR1 SGHRS, CDR2 YFSETQ. V gave up 4 bases and J gave up 3 bases; unmatched junction bases: 7. This CDR3 region has 14 residues. This CDR3 reads CASSPRTGDYEQYF. CDR3 sequence (DNA): TGCGCCAGCAGCCCCCGGACAGGTGACTACGAGCAGTACTTC.

The chain combines TRBV11-2 with TRBJ2-7; possibly TRBD1 or TRBD2 for D (6 bases each). Germline V lookup: CDR1 SGHAT, CDR2 FQNNGV. The CDR3 length is 13 residues. V was pared by 7 bases and J by 4 bases, with 14 bases between. The CDR3 protein is CASNPGGGYEQYF. The DNA for the CDR3 is TGTGCCAGCAACCCCGGGGGCGGGTACGAGCAGTACTTC.

The rearrangement joins TRBV3-1 (or the pseudogene TRBV3-2) to TRBJ1-1; D is unclear. V was pared by 5 bases and J by 4 bases, with 14 bases between. Per the germline V gene, CDR1 is LGHDT and CDR2 is YNNKEL (reference sequence). The length of the CDR3 is 14 residues. Here the CDR3 DNA reads TGTGCCAGCAGCGCCGGTAGTTCTCGCACTGAAGCTTTCTTT. Its translation: CASSAGSSRTEAFF.

The chain recombines TRBV11-2 with TRBJ1-5; D uncertain. This CDR3 region has 14 residues. Germline V gene sequence: CDR1 SGHAT, CDR2 FQNNGV. Trimming removed 3 bases from V and 2 bases from J, with 8 bases in between. DNA for the CDR3: TGTGCCAGCAGCTTTGGGGTGGGCAATCAGCCCCAGCATTTT. Its translation is CASSFGVGNQPQHF.

The chain joins TRBV5-1 to TRBJ2-3, with D hard to call. V lost 5 bases to trimming and J lost 2 bases, with 15 bases between them. Germline V gives CDR1 SGHRS, CDR2 YFSETQ. The CDR3 loop spans 15 amino acids. As DNA, the CDR3 is TGCGCCAGCAGGTGGTCTCGTCAGTTCACAGATACGCAGTATTTT. Translating gives CASRWSRQFTDTQYF.

This chain connects TRBV30 to TRBJ1-1, with no clear D. The CDR3 loop spans 13 amino acids. CDR1 GTSNPN and CDR2 SVGIG come from the germline V gene (reference sequence). Trimming left V 3 bases short and J 1 base short, with 9 bases between. Written as DNA, the CDR3 is TGTGCCTGGAGGGCATTTACGAACACTGAAGCTTTCTTT. Its translation is CAWRAFTNTEAFF.

The V and J genes are TRBV7-2 and TRBJ2-4, with D hard to call. From germline, CDR1 is SGHTA and CDR2 FQGNSA. This CDR3 comprises 14 residues. V dropped 1 base and J dropped 0 bases, with 4 bases sitting between them. The DNA for the CDR3 is TGTGCCAGCAGCTTAGGCCTAGCCAAAAACATTCAGTACTTC. This codes for CASSLGLAKNIQYF.